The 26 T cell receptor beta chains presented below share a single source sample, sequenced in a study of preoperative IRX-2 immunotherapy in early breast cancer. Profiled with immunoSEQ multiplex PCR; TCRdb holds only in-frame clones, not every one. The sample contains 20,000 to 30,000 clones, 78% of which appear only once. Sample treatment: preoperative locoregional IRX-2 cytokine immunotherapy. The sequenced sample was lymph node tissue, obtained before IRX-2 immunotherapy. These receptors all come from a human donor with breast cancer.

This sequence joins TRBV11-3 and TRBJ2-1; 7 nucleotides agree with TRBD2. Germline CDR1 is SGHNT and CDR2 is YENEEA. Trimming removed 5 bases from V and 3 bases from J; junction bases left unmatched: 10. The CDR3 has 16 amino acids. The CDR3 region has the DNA TGTGCCAGCAGCCGTACGAATCCGGGGGGCTACAATGAGCAGTTCTTC. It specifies CASSRTNPGGYNEQFF.

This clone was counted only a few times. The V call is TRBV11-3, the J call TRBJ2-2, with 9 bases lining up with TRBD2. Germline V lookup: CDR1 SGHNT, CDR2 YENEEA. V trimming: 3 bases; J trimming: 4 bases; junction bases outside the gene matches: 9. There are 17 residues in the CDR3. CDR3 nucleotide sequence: TGTGCCAGCAGCTTGGGGGCTAGCGGGGTCGGCACCGGGGAGCTGTTTTTT. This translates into CASSLGASGVGTGELFF.

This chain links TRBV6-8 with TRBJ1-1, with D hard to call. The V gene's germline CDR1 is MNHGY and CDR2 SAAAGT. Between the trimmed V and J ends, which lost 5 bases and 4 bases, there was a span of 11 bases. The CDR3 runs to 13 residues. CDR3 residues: CASSAGTGTEAFF. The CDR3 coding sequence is TGTGCCAGCAGTGCCGGTACGGGCACTGAAGCTTTCTTT.

The CDR3 sequence: CASGRDRGTYGYTF. CDR3 nucleotides: TGTGCCAGCGGCCGGGACAGGGGTACCTATGGCTACACCTTC. The V call is TRBV6-8, the J call TRBJ1-2; 10 positions match TRBD1. The V gene end was trimmed by 8 bases and the J gene end by 4 bases; junction bases not matched to a gene: 7. Germline V gives CDR1 MNHGY, CDR2 SAAAGT. The CDR3 has 14 residues.

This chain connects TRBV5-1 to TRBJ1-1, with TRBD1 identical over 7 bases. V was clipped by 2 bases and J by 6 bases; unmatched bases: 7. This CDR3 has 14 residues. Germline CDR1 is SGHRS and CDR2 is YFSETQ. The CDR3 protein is CASSLGGYLSEAFF. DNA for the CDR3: TGCGCCAGCAGCTTAGGGGGCTATTTATCTGAAGCTTTCTTT.

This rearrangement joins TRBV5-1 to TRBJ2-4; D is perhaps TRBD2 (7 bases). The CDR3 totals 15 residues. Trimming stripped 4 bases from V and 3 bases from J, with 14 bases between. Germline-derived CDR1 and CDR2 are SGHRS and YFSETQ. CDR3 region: CASSAWEGDKNIQYF. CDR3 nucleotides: TGCGCCAGCAGCGCCTGGGAGGGGGACAAAAACATTCAGTACTTC.

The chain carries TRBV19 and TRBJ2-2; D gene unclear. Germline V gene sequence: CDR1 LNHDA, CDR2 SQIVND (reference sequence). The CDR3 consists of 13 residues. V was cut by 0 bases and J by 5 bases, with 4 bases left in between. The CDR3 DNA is TGTGCCAGTAGTATAGATCGAACCGGGGAGCTGTTTTTT. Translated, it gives CASSIDRTGELFF.

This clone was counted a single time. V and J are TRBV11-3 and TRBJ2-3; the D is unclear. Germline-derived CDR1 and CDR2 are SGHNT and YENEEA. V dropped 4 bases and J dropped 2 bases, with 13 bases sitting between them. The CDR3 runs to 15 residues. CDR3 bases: TGTGCCAGCAGCTCCGGCTATCCCAACACAGATACGCAGTATTTT. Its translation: CASSSGYPNTDTQYF.

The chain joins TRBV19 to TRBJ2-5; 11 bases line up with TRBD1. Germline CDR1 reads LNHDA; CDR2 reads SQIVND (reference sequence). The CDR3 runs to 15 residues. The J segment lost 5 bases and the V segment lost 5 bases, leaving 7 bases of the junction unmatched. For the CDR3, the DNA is TGTGCCAGTAGTTTAAGGACAGGGGGCCGGGAGACCCAGTACTTC. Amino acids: CASSLRTGGRETQYF.

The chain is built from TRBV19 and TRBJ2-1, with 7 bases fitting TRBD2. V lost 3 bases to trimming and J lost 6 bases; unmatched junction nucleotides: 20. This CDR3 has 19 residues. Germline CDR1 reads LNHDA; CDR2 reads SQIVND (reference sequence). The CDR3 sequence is CASSMSSSGLKNWGNEQFF. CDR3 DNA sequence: TGTGCCAGTAGTATGTCGTCTAGCGGCCTTAAAAATTGGGGCAATGAGCAGTTCTTC. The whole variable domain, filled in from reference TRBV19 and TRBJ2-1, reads DGGITQSPKYLFRKEGQNVTLSCEQNLNHDAMYWYRQDPGQGLRLIYYSQIVNDFQKGDIAEGYSVSREKKESFPLTVTSAQKNPTAFYLCASSMSSSGLKNWGNEQFFGPGTRLTVL.

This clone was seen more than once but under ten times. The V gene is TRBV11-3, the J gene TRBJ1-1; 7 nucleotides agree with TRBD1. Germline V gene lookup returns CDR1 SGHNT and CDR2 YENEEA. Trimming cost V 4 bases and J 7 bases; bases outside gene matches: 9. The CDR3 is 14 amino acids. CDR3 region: CASSYGQARFEAFF. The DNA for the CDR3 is TGTGCCAGCAGCTACGGACAGGCCCGCTTTGAAGCTTTCTTT.

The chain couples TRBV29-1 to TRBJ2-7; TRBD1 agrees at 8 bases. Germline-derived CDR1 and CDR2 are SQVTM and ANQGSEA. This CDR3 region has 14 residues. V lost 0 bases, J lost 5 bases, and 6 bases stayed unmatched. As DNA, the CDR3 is TGCAGCGTTGAAGATCCCAGGGGGCTCCACGAGCAGTACTTC. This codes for CSVEDPRGLHEQYF.

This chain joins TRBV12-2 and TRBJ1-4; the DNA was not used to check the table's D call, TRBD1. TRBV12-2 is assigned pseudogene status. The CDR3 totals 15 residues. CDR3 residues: CASRLARGRGEKLFF. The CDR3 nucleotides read TGTGCAAGTCGCTTAGCTCGTGGTAGGGGTGAAAAACTGTTTTTT.

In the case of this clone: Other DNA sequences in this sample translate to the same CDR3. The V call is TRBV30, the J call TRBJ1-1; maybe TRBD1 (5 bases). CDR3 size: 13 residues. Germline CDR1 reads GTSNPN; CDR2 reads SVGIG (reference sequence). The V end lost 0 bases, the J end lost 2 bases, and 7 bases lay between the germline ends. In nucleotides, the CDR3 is TGTGCCTGGAGTGTCCAGGGAAACACTGAAGCTTTCTTT. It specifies CAWSVQGNTEAFF.

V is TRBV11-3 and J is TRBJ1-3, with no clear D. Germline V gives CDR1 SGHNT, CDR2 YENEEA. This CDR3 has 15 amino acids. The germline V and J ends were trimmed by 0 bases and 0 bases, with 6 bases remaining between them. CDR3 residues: CASSLEVYSGNTIYF. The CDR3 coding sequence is TGTGCCAGCAGCTTAGAAGTATACTCTGGAAACACCATATATTTT.

The chain's CDR3 is CASSQSTGGSNQPQHF. CDR3 DNA: TGTGCCAGCAGCCAATCGACAGGGGGCAGCAATCAGCCCCAGCATTTT. This chain joins TRBV25-1 and TRBJ1-5; 10 bases line up with TRBD1. V trimming: 6 bases; J trimming: 1 base; junction bases outside the gene matches: 6. The germline CDR1 and CDR2 sequences are MGHDK and SYGVNS. This CDR3 is built from 16 residues. The full variable domain, rest sourced from reference TRBV25-1 and TRBJ1-5, is EADIYQTPRYLVIGTGKKITLECSQTMGHDKMYWYQQDPGMELHLIHYSYGVNSTEKGDLSSESTVSRIRTEHFPLTLESARPSHTSQYLCASSQSTGGSNQPQHFGDGTRLSIL.

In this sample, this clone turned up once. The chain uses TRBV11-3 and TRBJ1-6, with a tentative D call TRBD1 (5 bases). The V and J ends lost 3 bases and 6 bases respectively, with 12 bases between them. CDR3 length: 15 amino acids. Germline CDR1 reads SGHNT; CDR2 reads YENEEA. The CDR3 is CASSLQSDSNSPLHF. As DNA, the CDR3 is TGTGCCAGCAGCTTGCAATCAGACAGTAATTCACCCCTCCACTTT.

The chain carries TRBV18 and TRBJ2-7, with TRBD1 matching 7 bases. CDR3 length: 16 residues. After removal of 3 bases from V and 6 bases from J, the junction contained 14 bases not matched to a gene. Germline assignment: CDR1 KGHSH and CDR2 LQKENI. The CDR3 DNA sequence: TGTGCCAGCTCACCCCGGTCCACGACAGGGCCGGTCGAGCAGTACTTC. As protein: CASSPRSTTGPVEQYF.

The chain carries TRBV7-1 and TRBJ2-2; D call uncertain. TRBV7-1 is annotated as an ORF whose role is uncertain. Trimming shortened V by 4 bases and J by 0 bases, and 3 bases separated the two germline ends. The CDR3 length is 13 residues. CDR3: CASSWPNTGELFF. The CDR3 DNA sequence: TGTGCCAGCAGCTGGCCGAACACCGGGGAGCTGTTTTTT.

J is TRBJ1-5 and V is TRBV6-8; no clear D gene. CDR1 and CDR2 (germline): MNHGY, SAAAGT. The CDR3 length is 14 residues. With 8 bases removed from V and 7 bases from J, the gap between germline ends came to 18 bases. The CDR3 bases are TGTGCCAGCCGCCCGGGTGGTAGAGGGCAGCCCCAGCATTTT. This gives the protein CASRPGGRGQPQHF.

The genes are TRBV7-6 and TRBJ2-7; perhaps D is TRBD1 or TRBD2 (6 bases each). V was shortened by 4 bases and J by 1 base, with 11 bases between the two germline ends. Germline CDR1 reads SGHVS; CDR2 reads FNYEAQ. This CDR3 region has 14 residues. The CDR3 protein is CASSSQGGSYEQYF. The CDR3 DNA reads TGTGCCAGCAGCTCTCAAGGGGGGTCCTACGAGCAGTACTTC.

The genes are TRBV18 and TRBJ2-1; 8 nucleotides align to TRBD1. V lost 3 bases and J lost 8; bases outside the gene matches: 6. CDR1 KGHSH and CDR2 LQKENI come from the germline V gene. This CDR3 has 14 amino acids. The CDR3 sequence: CASSPRAGGDEQFF. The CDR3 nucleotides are TGTGCCAGCTCACCCCGGGCAGGGGGCGATGAGCAGTTCTTC.

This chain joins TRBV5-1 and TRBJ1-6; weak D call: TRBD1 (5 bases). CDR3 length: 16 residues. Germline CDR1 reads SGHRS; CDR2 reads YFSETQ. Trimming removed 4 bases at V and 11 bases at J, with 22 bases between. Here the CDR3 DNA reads TGCGCCAGCAGCACTCGCCCAGGGCCACCTGGGGCACCCCTCCACTTT. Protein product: CASSTRPGPPGAPLHF. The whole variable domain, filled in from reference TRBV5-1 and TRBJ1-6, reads KAGVTQTPRYLIKTRGQQVTLSCSPISGHRSVSWYQQTPGQGLQFLFEYFSETQRNKGNFPGRFSGRQFSNSRSEMNVSTLELGDSALYLCASSTRPGPPGAPLHFGNGTRLTVT.

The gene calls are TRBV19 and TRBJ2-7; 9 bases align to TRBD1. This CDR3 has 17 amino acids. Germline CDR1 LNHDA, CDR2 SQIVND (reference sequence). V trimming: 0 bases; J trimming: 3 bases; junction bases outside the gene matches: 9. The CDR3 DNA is TGTGCCAGTAGTATAGATGGTAAGGGACAGGGCGTCTACGAGCAGTACTTC. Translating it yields CASSIDGKGQGVYEQYF.

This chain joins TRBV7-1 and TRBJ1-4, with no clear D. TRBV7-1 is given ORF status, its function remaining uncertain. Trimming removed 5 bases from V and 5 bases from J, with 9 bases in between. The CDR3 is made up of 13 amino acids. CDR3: CASSPGENEKLFF. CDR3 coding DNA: TGTGCCAGCAGCCCTGGAGAGAATGAAAAACTGTTTTTT.

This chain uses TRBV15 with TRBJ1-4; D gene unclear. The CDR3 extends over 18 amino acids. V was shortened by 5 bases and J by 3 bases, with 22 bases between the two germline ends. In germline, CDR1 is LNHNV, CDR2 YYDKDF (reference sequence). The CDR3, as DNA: TGTGCCACCAGCTCGGGAGCGCGTGTGCGGAGGTCTAATGAAAAACTGTTTTTT. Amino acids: CATSSGARVRRSNEKLFF.